This T cell receptor (beta chain) was captured by sequencing in a study of CDR3 diversity in severe acne. Each CDR3 protein gets one entry after TCRdb re-called the PCR reads with MiXCR. Seen here are 85,000 to 120,000 distinct CDR3 sequences, roughly half observed once, and the top ten hold around 12%. The CDR3 contains 15 residues. Germline V gene lookup returns CDR1 LGHNA and CDR2 YNFKEQ. Losses at the gene ends were 0 bases for V and 10 bases for J; bases not matched to a gene: 3. This clonotype was detected a few times. This receptor was identified in a male donor with acne. The gene calls are TRBV4-2 and TRBJ2-1; 13 bases are shared with TRBD2. The sample comprised blood. The CDR3 DNA reads TGTGCCAGCAGCCAAGAGACTAGCGGGGGGCGAGAGCAGTTCTTC. It specifies CASSQETSGGREQFF.